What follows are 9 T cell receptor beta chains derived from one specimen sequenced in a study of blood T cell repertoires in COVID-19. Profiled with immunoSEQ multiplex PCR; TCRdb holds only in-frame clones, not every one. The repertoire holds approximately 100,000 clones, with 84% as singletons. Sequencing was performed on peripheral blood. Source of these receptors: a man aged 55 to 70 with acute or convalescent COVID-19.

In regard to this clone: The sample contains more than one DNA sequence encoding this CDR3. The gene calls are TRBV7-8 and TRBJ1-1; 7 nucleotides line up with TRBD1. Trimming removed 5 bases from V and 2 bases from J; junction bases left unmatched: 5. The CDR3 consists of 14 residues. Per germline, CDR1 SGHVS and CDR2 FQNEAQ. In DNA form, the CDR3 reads TGTGCCAGCAGCCCCGGGACAGCAAACACTGAAGCTTTCTTT. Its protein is CASSPGTANTEAFF.

The DNA of the CDR3 is TGCAGTGCTAGTGGGGGACGGGAGGATTCACCCCTCCACTTT. Encoded protein: CSASGGREDSPLHF. The genes are TRBV20-1 and TRBJ1-6; D might be TRBD1 (5 bases). Per the germline V gene, CDR1 is DFQATT and CDR2 is SNEGSKA (reference sequence). This CDR3 is built from 14 residues. Trimming pared 3 bases from V and 8 bases from J, leaving 14 bases between.

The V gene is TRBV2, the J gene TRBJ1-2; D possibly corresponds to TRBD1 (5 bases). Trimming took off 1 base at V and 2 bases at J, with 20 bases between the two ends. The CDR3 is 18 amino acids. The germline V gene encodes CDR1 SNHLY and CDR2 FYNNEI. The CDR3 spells CASSEDGGSLVANYGYTF. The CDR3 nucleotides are TGTGCCAGCAGTGAAGACGGGGGGAGTCTCGTCGCGAACTATGGCTACACCTTC.

This CDR3 reads CASSFRTTLPYEQYF. CDR3 coding DNA: TGTGCCAGCAGCTTCCGGACTACTCTCCCCTACGAGCAGTACTTC. This rearrangement joins TRBV14 to TRBJ2-7; D is perhaps TRBD2 (6 bases). CDR1 and CDR2 (germline): SGHDN, FVKESK. The CDR3 consists of 15 residues. The V and J ends lost 5 bases and 2 bases respectively, with 16 bases between them.

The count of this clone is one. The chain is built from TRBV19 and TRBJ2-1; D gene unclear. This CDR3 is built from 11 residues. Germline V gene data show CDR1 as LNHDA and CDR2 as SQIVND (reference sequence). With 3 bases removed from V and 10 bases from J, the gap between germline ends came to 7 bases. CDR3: CASSIRQEQFF. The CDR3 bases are TGTGCCAGTAGTATCCGTCAGGAGCAGTTCTTC.

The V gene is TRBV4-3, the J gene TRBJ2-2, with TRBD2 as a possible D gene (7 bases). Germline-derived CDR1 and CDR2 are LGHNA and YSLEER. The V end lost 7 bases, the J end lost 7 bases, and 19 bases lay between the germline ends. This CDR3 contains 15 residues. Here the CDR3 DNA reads TGCGCCAGCACTACAAGGTGGGGGGGACACGGGGAGCTGTTTTTT. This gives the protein CASTTRWGGHGELFF.

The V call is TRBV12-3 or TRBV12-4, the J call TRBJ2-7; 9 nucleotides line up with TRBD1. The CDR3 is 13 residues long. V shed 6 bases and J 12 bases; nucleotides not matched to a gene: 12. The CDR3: CASRTFDRGVLYF. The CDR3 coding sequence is TGTGCCAGCAGGACCTTCGACAGGGGGGTTCTGTACTTC.

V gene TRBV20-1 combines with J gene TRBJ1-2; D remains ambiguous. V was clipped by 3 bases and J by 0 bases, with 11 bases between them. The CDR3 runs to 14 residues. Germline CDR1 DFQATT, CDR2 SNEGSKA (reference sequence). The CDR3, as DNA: TGCAGTGCTAGTCCCTTGCGATCTAACTATGGCTACACCTTC. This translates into CSASPLRSNYGYTF.

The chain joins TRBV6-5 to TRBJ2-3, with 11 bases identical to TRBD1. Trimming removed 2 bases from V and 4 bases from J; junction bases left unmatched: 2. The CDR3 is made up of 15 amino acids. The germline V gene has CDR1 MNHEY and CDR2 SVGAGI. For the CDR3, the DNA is TGTGCCAGCAGTTACGTGGGACAGGGGGCAGATACGCAGTATTTT. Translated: CASSYVGQGADTQYF.